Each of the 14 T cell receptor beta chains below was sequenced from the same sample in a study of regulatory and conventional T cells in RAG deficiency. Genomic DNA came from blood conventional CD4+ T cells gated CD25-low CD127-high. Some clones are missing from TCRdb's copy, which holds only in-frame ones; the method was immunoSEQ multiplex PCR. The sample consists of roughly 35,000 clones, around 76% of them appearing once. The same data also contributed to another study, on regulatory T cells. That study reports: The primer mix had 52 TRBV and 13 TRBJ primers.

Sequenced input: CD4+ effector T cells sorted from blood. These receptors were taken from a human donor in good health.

DNA of the CDR3: TGTGCCAGCAGGGGGGGGACACTACTCCAAGAGACCCAGTACTTC. Protein product: CASRGGTLLQETQYF. The chain links TRBV7-8 to TRBJ2-5; tentative D call: TRBD2 (7 bases). Trimming took 6 bases from V and 1 from J, leaving 15 bases between them. The CDR3 covers 15 residues. Germline assignment: CDR1 SGHVS and CDR2 FQNEAQ.

The CDR3 DNA sequence: TGTGCCAGCACCCCCCTGACCGGGACAGTCCTTGGGCAGTACTTC. This gives the protein CASTPLTGTVLGQYF. The V gene is TRBV6-1, the J gene TRBJ2-7; 7 bases agree with TRBD1. There are 15 residues in the CDR3. The J segment lost 9 bases and the V segment lost 7 bases, leaving 18 bases of the junction unmatched. Germline CDR1 MNHNS, CDR2 SASEGT.

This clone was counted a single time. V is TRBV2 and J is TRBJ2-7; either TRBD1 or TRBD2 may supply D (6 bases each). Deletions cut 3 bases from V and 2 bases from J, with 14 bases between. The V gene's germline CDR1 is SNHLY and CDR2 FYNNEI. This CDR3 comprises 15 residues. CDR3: CASSEDGGPTYEQYF. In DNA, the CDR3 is TGTGCCAGCAGTGAGGACGGGGGCCCTACCTACGAGCAGTACTTC.

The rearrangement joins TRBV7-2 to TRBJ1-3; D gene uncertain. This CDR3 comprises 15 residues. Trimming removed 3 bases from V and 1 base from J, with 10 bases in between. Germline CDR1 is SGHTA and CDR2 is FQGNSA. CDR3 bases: TGTGCCAGCAGCTTGCCGACTCATTCTGGAAACACCATATATTTT. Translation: CASSLPTHSGNTIYF.

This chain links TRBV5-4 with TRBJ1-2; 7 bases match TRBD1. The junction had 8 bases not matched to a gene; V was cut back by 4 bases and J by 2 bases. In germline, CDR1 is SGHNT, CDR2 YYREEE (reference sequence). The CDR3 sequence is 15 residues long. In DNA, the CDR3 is TGTGCCAGCAGCGGAAACAGGGGTGACAACTATGGCTACACCTTC. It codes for CASSGNRGDNYGYTF.

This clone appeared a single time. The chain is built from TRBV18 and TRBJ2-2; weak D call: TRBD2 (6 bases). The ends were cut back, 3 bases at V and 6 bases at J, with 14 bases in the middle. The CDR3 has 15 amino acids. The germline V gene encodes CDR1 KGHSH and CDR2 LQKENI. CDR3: CASSPSLSGAGELFF. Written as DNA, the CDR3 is TGTGCCAGCTCACCTTCCCTTAGCGGAGCCGGGGAGCTGTTTTTT.

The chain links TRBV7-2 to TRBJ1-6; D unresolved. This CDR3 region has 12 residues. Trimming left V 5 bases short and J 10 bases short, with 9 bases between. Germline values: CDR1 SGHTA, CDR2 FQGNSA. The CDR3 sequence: CASSHSRSPLHF. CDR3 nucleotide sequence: TGTGCCAGCAGCCATTCGAGGTCACCCCTCCACTTT.

DNA for the CDR3: TGTGCCAGCAGTCCCACGGGCACAAAACCCTACGAGCAGTACTTC. Translating it yields CASSPTGTKPYEQYF. The chain has TRBV7-3 and TRBJ2-7; no clear D. The germline gives CDR1 SGHTA, CDR2 FQGTGA. The CDR3 length is 15 residues. The ends were cut back, 6 bases at V and 2 bases at J, with 17 bases in the middle.

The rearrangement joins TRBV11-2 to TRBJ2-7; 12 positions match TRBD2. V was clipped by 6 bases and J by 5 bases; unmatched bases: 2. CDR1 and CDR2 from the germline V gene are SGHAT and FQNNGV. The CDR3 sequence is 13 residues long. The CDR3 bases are TGTGCCAGCAGGACTAGCGGGGGACACGAGCAGTACTTC. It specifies CASRTSGGHEQYF.

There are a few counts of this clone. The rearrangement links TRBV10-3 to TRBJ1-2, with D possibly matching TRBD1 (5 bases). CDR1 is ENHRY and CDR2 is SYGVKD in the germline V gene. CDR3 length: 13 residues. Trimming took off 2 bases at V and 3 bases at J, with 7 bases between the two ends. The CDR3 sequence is CAISERGDYGYTF. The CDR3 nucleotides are TGTGCCATCAGTGAGAGGGGTGACTATGGCTACACCTTC.

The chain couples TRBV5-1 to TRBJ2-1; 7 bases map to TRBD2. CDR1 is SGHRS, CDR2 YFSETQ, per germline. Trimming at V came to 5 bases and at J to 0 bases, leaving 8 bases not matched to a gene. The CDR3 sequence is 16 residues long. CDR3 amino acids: CASRDGGGSSYNEQFF. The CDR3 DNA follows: TGCGCCAGCAGGGACGGTGGCGGGAGCTCCTACAATGAGCAGTTCTTC.

The CDR3 DNA is TGTGCCTGGAATGGGACACTAGAGACCCAGTACTTC. Translated: CAWNGTLETQYF. The chain combines TRBV30 with TRBJ2-5, with a weak D call TRBD1 (6 bases). The V end lost 4 bases, the J end lost 4 bases, and 10 bases lay between the germline ends. This CDR3 spans 12 amino acids. Germline V gene lookup returns CDR1 GTSNPN and CDR2 SVGIG (reference sequence).

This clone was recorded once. Here the CDR3 reads CASSHRGINEKLFF. The CDR3 DNA sequence: TGTGCCAGCAGCCACAGGGGGATTAATGAAAAACTGTTTTTT. The chain joins TRBV7-6 to TRBJ1-4; 8 positions agree with TRBD1. J lost 4 bases, V lost 5 bases, and 3 bases had no gene match. Germline assignment: CDR1 SGHVS and CDR2 FNYEAQ. There are 14 residues in the CDR3. Filled out from reference TRBV7-6 and TRBJ1-4, the complete variable domain reads GAGVSQSPRYKVTKRGQDVALRCDPISGHVSLYWYRQALGQGPEFLTYFNYEAQQDKSGLPNDRFSAERPEGSISTLTIQRTEQRDSAMYRCASSHRGINEKLFFGSGTQLSVL.

The DNA of the CDR3 is TGTGCCAGCAGTCTTTACAGGGAGAACACTGAAGCTTTCTTT. Its protein product is CASSLYRENTEAFF. The chain has TRBV6-1 and TRBJ1-1; perhaps TRBD1 as D (6 bases). CDR1 is MNHNS, CDR2 SASEGT, per germline. Trimming stripped 5 bases from V and 1 base from J, with 11 bases between. The CDR3 length is 14 residues.